This TCR beta chain emerged from a study of blood T cell repertoires in COVID-19. Trimming left V 5 bases short and J 7 bases short, with 15 bases between. Germline assignment: CDR1 MNHEY and CDR2 SMNVEV (reference sequence). This CDR3 spans 14 amino acids. Method: immunoSEQ multiplex PCR; TCRdb's copy keeps in-frame clones and lacks some. The table records roughly 120,000 clones, 60% to 80% of them present only once. The source of this sequence is a human donor in a cohort sampled during active COVID-19. The sample was peripheral blood. V gene TRBV27 combines with J gene TRBJ1-5, with D maybe TRBD1 (6 bases). CDR3: CASSPAYREQPQHF. DNA of the CDR3: TGTGCCAGCAGTCCCGCCTACAGGGAGCAGCCCCAGCATTTT.